One sample yielded the 10 T cell receptor beta chains listed below, sequenced in a study of blood T cell repertoires in COVID-19. The table came from immunoSEQ multiplex PCR; TCRdb's copy has only in-frame clones and leaves some out. The sample carries some 40,000 clones, around three quarters recorded once. What was sequenced was peripheral blood. These TCRs come from a man older than 75 with active or convalescent COVID-19.

V gene TRBV7-9 combines with J gene TRBJ2-5; D is possibly TRBD1 (6 bases). V was trimmed by 3 bases and J by 3 bases, leaving 11 bases between them. The CDR3 spans 14 residues. Germline V gene lookup returns CDR1 SEHNR and CDR2 FQNEAQ (reference sequence). CDR3 amino acids: CASSFPAGEETQYF. Here the CDR3 DNA reads TGTGCCAGCAGCTTCCCCGCAGGGGAAGAGACCCAGTACTTC.

On this clone itself: Other DNA sequences from this sample encode an identical CDR3 as well. This rearrangement joins TRBV11-1 to TRBJ1-2; D is possibly TRBD1 (6 bases). This CDR3 is built from 16 residues. CDR1 and CDR2 (germline): SGHAT, FQDESV (reference sequence). V lost 6 bases and J 4 bases, leaving 21 bases between the germline ends. The CDR3 region is CASSRSIQGRGYGYTF. In nucleotides, the CDR3 is TGTGCCAGCAGTCGAAGTATACAGGGCAGGGGCTATGGCTACACCTTC.

This chain joins TRBV4-2 and TRBJ2-7; possibly TRBD1 for D (5 bases). V gave up 1 base and J gave up 5 bases, with 18 bases separating them. CDR3 size: 16 residues. CDR1 and CDR2 from the germline V gene are LGHNA and YNFKEQ. In DNA, the CDR3 is TGTGCCAGCAGCCAAGTAGGCGGAAGGGGCAAGAACGAGCAGTACTTC. Protein sequence: CASSQVGGRGKNEQYF.

This chain joins TRBV20-1 and TRBJ1-2; D unclear. The CDR3 runs to 12 residues. Germline values: CDR1 DFQATT, CDR2 SNEGSKA (reference sequence). The V end was cut by 3 bases, the J end by 4 bases, with 9 bases between. The CDR3 region has the DNA TGCAGTGCTAGTAGCCAGGTCTATGGCTACACCTTC. It yields the protein CSASSQVYGYTF.

The rearrangement joins TRBV5-5 to TRBJ2-5; 7 bases agree with TRBD2. V lost 0 bases, J lost 2 bases, and 4 bases stayed unmatched. Per germline, CDR1 SGHKS and CDR2 YYEKEE (reference sequence). This CDR3 has 15 residues. CDR3 amino acids: CASSLAGDYQETQYF. CDR3 bases: TGTGCCAGCAGCTTGGCCGGGGACTATCAAGAGACCCAGTACTTC.

The chain uses TRBV24-1 and TRBJ2-2; D unresolved. V was clipped by 6 bases and J by 1 base, with 11 bases between them. Germline assignment: CDR1 KGHDR and CDR2 SFDVKD. This CDR3 has 15 residues. The CDR3 sequence: CATSPTQKNTGELFF. The CDR3, as DNA: TGTGCCACCAGTCCGACACAGAAGAACACCGGGGAGCTGTTTTTT.

The genes are TRBV7-9 and TRBJ2-1; 8 nucleotides align to TRBD2. Germline V gene lookup returns CDR1 SEHNR and CDR2 FQNEAQ (reference sequence). This CDR3 region has 16 residues. The V gene end was trimmed by 0 bases and the J gene end by 7 bases; junction bases not matched to a gene: 8. The CDR3 bases are TGTGCCAGCAGCTTAGCGTGGGGAGCGGGGGAGAATGAGCAGTTCTTC. Encoded protein: CASSLAWGAGENEQFF.

The chain couples TRBV28 to TRBJ1-4; D possibly corresponds to TRBD1 (6 bases). The germline V and J ends were trimmed by 6 bases and 4 bases, with 15 bases remaining between them. The germline gives CDR1 MDHEN, CDR2 SYDVKM. The CDR3 is made up of 15 amino acids. This CDR3 is CASSIRQANNEKLFF. CDR3 sequence (DNA): TGTGCCAGCAGCATAAGACAGGCAAATAATGAAAAACTGTTTTTT.

This clone came up a few times. This rearrangement joins TRBV27 to TRBJ1-1; no clear D. The germline V gene has CDR1 MNHEY and CDR2 SMNVEV (reference sequence). The CDR3 runs 13 residues. The V gene lost 5 bases and the J gene lost 8 bases, with 15 bases spanning the gap. The DNA for the CDR3 is TGTGCCAGCAGTCCCAGACGCGGAGGGGAAGCTTTCTTT. It translates to CASSPRRGGEAFF.

CDR3 nucleotides: TGTGCCAGCGGTCCCCTGCCGGGGACAGGGAGCGGCTACACCTTC. Translation gives CASGPLPGTGSGYTF. The chain combines TRBV7-6 with TRBJ1-2, with 9 bases matching TRBD1. CDR3 length equals 15 residues. The V segment lost 8 bases and the J segment 8 bases; nucleotides outside the gene matches: 15. CDR1 and CDR2 from the germline V gene are SGHVS and FNYEAQ.